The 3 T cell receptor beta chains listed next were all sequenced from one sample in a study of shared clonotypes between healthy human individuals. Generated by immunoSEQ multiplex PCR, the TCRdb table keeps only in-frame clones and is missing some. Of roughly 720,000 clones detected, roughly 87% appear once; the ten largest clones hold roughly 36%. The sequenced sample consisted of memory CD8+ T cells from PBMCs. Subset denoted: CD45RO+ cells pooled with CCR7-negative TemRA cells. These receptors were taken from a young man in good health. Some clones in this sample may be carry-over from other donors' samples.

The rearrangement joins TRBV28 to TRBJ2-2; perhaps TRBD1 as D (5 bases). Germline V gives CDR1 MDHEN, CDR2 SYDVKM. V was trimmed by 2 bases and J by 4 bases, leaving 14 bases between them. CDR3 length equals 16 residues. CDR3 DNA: TGTGCCAGCAGTTTAGTGGACGAAACAGGCACCGGGGAGCTGTTTTTT. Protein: CASSLVDETGTGELFF.

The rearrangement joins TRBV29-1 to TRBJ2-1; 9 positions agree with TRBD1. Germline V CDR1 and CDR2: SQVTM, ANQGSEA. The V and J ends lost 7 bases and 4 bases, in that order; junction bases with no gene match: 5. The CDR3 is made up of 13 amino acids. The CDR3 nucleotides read TGCAGCGGTCGGGACAGGGATTACAATGAGCAGTTCTTC. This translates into CSGRDRDYNEQFF.

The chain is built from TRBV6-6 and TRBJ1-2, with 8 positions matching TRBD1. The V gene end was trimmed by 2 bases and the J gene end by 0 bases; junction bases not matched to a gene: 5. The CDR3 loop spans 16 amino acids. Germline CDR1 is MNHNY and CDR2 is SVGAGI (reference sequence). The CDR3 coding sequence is TGTGCCAGCAGTTACCTCAGGGGGCGATCTAACTATGGCTACACCTTC. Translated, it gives CASSYLRGRSNYGYTF.